One and the same sample provided the 25 T cell receptor beta chains below, sequenced in a study of T cell repertoires in cytomegalovirus infection. TCRdb passed the reads through MiXCR, listing each CDR3 protein once. The sample carries about 890,000 distinct CDR3 sequences, under 40% recorded once. These receptors are not linked to any known antigen. The sample in question was cultured CD8+ T cells from PBMCs, obtained from culture after CMV antigen stimulation. These receptors were collected from a human donor in good health (CMV status not recorded). Some clones in this sample may be carry-over from other donors' samples.

The rearrangement uses TRBV24-1 and TRBJ2-2, with D uncertain. CDR3 length equals 14 residues. With 6 bases removed from V and 5 bases from J, the gap between germline ends came to 12 bases. Germline V gene sequence: CDR1 KGHDR, CDR2 SFDVKD. DNA for the CDR3: TGTGCCACCAGTCCTCTTGACAAAACCGGGGAGCTGTTTTTT. It is translated as CATSPLDKTGELFF.

This clonotype was counted ten times or more. The chain is built from TRBV6-1 and TRBJ2-1, with unresolved D. The CDR3 covers 15 residues. Trimming took off 5 bases at V and 8 bases at J, with 19 bases between the two ends. Germline assignment: CDR1 MNHNS and CDR2 SASEGT. CDR3 region: CASSQLLPGEDEQFF. The CDR3 DNA reads TGTGCCAGCAGTCAACTCCTTCCTGGTGAGGATGAGCAGTTCTTC.

This clonotype was observed a handful of times. The V call is TRBV7-9, the J call TRBJ2-4; 7 nucleotides agree with TRBD1. V dropped 5 bases and J dropped 1; count of bases not matched to a gene: 5. Germline CDR1 is SEHNR and CDR2 is FQNEAQ (reference sequence). The CDR3 has 15 amino acids. The CDR3 DNA reads as TGTGCCAGCAGCCCACCGACAGGGGCCAAAAACATTCAGTACTTC. Its translation: CASSPPTGAKNIQYF. The variable domain in full, with the rest retrieved from reference TRBV7-9 and TRBJ2-4, is DTGVSQNPRHKITKRGQNVTFRCDPISEHNRLYWYRQTLGQGPEFLTYFQNEAQLEKSRLLSDRFSAERPKGSFSTLEIQRTEQGDSAMYLCASSPPTGAKNIQYFGAGTRLSVL.

The chain joins TRBV6-2 or TRBV6-3 to TRBJ2-7; D not certain. This CDR3 region has 12 residues. Trimming cost V 7 bases and J 0 bases, with 7 bases left between them. CDR1 MNHEY and CDR2 SVGEGT come from the germline V gene. CDR3 DNA sequence: TGTGCCAGCACCGGCAACTCCTACGAGCAGTACGTC. Translating gives CASTGNSYEQYV.

This clonotype occurred a few times. This sequence joins TRBV6-5 and TRBJ2-7, with D possibly matching TRBD1 (5 bases). This CDR3 comprises 13 residues. Trimming took off 4 bases at V and 2 bases at J, with 9 bases between the two ends. Germline V CDR1 and CDR2: MNHEY, SVGAGI. As DNA, the CDR3 is TGTGCCAGCAGTTCAGGGTTTCCCTACGAGCAGTACTTC. Its protein is CASSSGFPYEQYF.

A few counts support this clonotype. The CDR3 DNA reads as TGTGCCAGCAGTCAGACAGTGTGGGGGGAAAAACTGTTTTTT. This translates into CASSQTVWGEKLFF. V gene TRBV6-1 combines with J gene TRBJ1-4; maybe TRBD1 (5 bases). Germline CDR1 reads MNHNS; CDR2 reads SASEGT. The CDR3 has 14 residues. The V and J ends lost 5 bases and 8 bases respectively, with 15 bases between them.

This clonotype was counted between two and nine times. This chain connects TRBV7-2 to TRBJ2-3; 8 positions agree with TRBD2. J gave up 5 bases and V 1 base, and 5 bases lay outside the gene matches. The CDR3 contains 15 residues. The germline CDR1 and CDR2 sequences are SGHTA and FQGNSA. This CDR3 is CASSLGQRGGDTQYF. CDR3 in DNA: TGTGCCAGCAGCTTAGGCCAACGGGGGGGAGATACGCAGTATTTT.

The rearrangement links TRBV7-9 to TRBJ1-2, with D unresolved. This CDR3 spans 15 amino acids. Germline-derived CDR1 and CDR2 are SEHNR and FQNEAQ (reference sequence). V was pared by 6 bases and J by 6 bases, with 20 bases between. CDR3 in amino acids: CASREPPLISDGYTF. CDR3 nucleotide sequence: TGTGCCAGCAGGGAACCTCCTTTAATATCGGATGGCTACACCTTC.

This clonotype was seen many times. The chain employs TRBV7-8 and TRBJ1-2, with a weak D call TRBD1 (5 bases). With 5 bases removed from V and 4 bases from J, the gap between germline ends came to 17 bases. The V gene's germline CDR1 is SGHVS and CDR2 FQNEAQ. The CDR3 is 15 residues long. CDR3 loop: CASSPFSETVYGYTF. The CDR3 nucleotides are TGTGCCAGCAGCCCCTTCTCGGAGACAGTCTATGGCTACACCTTC. The variable domain in full, completed from reference TRBV7-8 and TRBJ1-2, reads GAGVSQSPRYKVAKRGQDVALRCDPISGHVSLFWYQQALGQGPEFLTYFQNEAQLDKSGLPSDRFFAERPEGSVSTLKIQRTQQEDSAVYLCASSPFSETVYGYTFGSGTRLTVV.

There are a few counts of this clonotype. The chain joins TRBV2 to TRBJ1-3; D not certain. V lost 2 bases, J lost 1 base, and 9 bases lay in between. Germline V gene lookup returns CDR1 SNHLY and CDR2 FYNNEI. The CDR3 sequence is 15 residues long. Here the CDR3 reads CASSEYRRSGNTIYF. In nucleotides, the CDR3 is TGTGCCAGCAGTGAATACCGGAGATCTGGAAACACCATATATTTT.

This clonotype was seen many times. The J gene is TRBJ1-1, the V gene TRBV6-5, with D tentatively TRBD1 (5 bases). The CDR3 has 12 amino acids. Trimming removed 2 bases at V and 6 bases at J, with 7 bases between. In germline, CDR1 is MNHEY, CDR2 SVGAGI. As DNA, the CDR3 is TGTGCCAGCAGTTACGGGGGGGCTGAAGCTTTCTTT. Residues: CASSYGGAEAFF.

V and J are TRBV6-6 and TRBJ2-1, with no clear D. CDR1 is MNHNY, CDR2 SVGAGI, per germline (reference sequence). The CDR3 is 12 amino acids. The V end lost 5 bases, the J end lost 8 bases, and 10 bases lay between the germline ends. The CDR3 here is CASSVSRDEQFF. As DNA, the CDR3 is TGTGCCAGCAGTGTCTCTCGCGATGAGCAGTTCTTC.

This clonotype has only a few counts. The gene calls are TRBV5-1 and TRBJ1-5; D might be TRBD1 (6 bases). Germline V lookup: CDR1 SGHRS, CDR2 YFSETQ. There are 17 residues in the CDR3. Trimming left V 4 bases short and J 3 bases short, with 20 bases between. This CDR3 reads CASSRYPTGVVNQPQHF. The CDR3 DNA reads as TGCGCCAGCAGCCGCTACCCGACAGGCGTAGTCAATCAGCCCCAGCATTTT. Full variable domain (missing parts from reference TRBV5-1 and TRBJ1-5): KAGVTQTPRYLIKTRGQQVTLSCSPISGHRSVSWYQQTPGQGLQFLFEYFSETQRNKGNFPGRFSGRQFSNSRSEMNVSTLELGDSALYLCASSRYPTGVVNQPQHFGDGTRLSIL.

This chain connects TRBV7-9 to TRBJ2-5; D is possibly TRBD2 (6 bases). V was trimmed by 4 bases and J by 2 bases, leaving 20 bases between them. CDR1 and CDR2 from the germline V gene are SEHNR and FQNEAQ (reference sequence). This CDR3 comprises 17 residues. The DNA for the CDR3 is TGTGCCAGCAGCTCGATGAGGGACTCTCCCCTACAAGAGACCCAGTACTTC. It is translated as CASSSMRDSPLQETQYF.

V usage is TRBV12-3 or TRBV12-4 and J usage is TRBJ1-5; D is ambiguous. V lost 6 bases and J lost 2, with 14 bases in between. The CDR3 is 15 residues long. DNA of the CDR3: TGTGCCAGCAGGATGGAAGGGTTGGGCAATCAGCCCCAGCATTTT. The encoded protein is CASRMEGLGNQPQHF.

In this sample, this clonotype turned up many times. This chain connects TRBV7-9 to TRBJ2-2; 8 nucleotides align to TRBD1. The CDR3 consists of 16 residues. Germline trimming cut 5 bases from V and 4 bases from J; bases unmatched to any gene: 9. Germline V gene sequence: CDR1 SEHNR, CDR2 FQNEAQ (reference sequence). The CDR3 DNA reads TGTGCCAGCAGCAAGGACAGGGAACGCGGCACCGGGGAGCTGTTTTTT. It codes for CASSKDRERGTGELFF.

This chain links TRBV7-9 with TRBJ2-7; either TRBD1 or TRBD2 may fit D (5 bases each). V dropped 6 bases and J dropped 3 bases, with 18 bases sitting between them. CDR1 and CDR2 from the germline V gene are SEHNR and FQNEAQ (reference sequence). CDR3 length: 15 residues. CDR3 region: CASSHGPGPFYEQYF. Written as DNA, the CDR3 is TGTGCCAGCAGTCACGGACCGGGGCCTTTCTACGAGCAGTACTTC.

The V gene is TRBV7-6, the J gene TRBJ1-4; TRBD1 might be the D (5 bases). The CDR3 is made up of 16 amino acids. The V gene's germline CDR1 is SGHVS and CDR2 FNYEAQ. The V gene lost 5 bases and the J gene lost 2 bases, with 15 bases spanning the gap. DNA of the CDR3: TGTGCCAGCAGCGTAGAGGCCCGGGGGACTAATGAAAAACTGTTTTTT. Its protein is CASSVEARGTNEKLFF.

V usage is TRBV10-3 and J usage is TRBJ1-6; D possibly corresponds to TRBD1 (6 bases). Germline V gives CDR1 ENHRY, CDR2 SYGVKD. The CDR3 has 19 amino acids. V was pared by 3 bases and J by 14 bases, with 32 bases between. The CDR3 sequence: CAISDKVPGGRGEERALHF. The CDR3, as DNA: TGTGCCATCAGTGATAAGGTCCCCGGTGGCAGGGGAGAGGAGAGAGCCCTCCACTTT.

The gene calls are TRBV19 and TRBJ2-1, with 7 bases that match TRBD1. Germline CDR1 reads LNHDA; CDR2 reads SQIVND (reference sequence). The CDR3 covers 17 residues. With V trimmed by 5 bases and J by 5 bases, 15 bases remained unmatched. The CDR3 reads CASSPEDRLGLHNEQFF. The CDR3 nucleotides read TGTGCCAGTAGTCCCGAGGACAGGCTGGGCCTACACAATGAGCAGTTCTTC.

This clonotype was detected a few times. The CDR3: CASRADQGRLAEAFF. CDR3 coding DNA: TGTGCCAGCAGAGCTGACCAGGGTCGGTTGGCTGAAGCTTTCTTT. V gene TRBV6-1 combines with J gene TRBJ1-1, with D perhaps TRBD1 (5 bases). V lost 6 bases to trimming and J lost 6 bases, with 20 bases between them. The germline V gene encodes CDR1 MNHNS and CDR2 SASEGT. This CDR3 is built from 15 residues.

This clonotype was found a few times. This rearrangement joins TRBV28 to TRBJ1-1; TRBD1 is a possible D gene (5 bases). The V end lost 1 base, the J end lost 9 bases, and 12 bases lay between the germline ends. Germline-derived CDR1 and CDR2 are MDHEN and SYDVKM. The CDR3 length is 13 residues. CDR3 protein: CASSLYGAAQAFF. The CDR3 DNA is TGTGCCAGCAGTTTATATGGGGCCGCACAAGCTTTCTTT.

The CDR3 is CASSPPVPAKRTDTQYF. For the CDR3, the DNA is TGTGCCAGCTCACCACCGGTACCAGCCAAGAGAACAGATACGCAGTATTTT. V is TRBV18 and J is TRBJ2-3; D ambiguous. V was trimmed by 0 bases and J by 3 bases, leaving 16 bases between them. Per the germline V gene, CDR1 is KGHSH and CDR2 is LQKENI. The CDR3 runs 17 residues.

The rearrangement joins TRBV10-3 to TRBJ1-1; the D is unclear. V was clipped by 4 bases and J by 0 bases, with 15 bases between them. This CDR3 has 16 residues. The germline V gene has CDR1 ENHRY and CDR2 SYGVKD. Written as DNA, the CDR3 is TGTGCCATCAGTGGCAGATCGGGGATGGTGAACACTGAAGCTTTCTTT. The encoded protein is CAISGRSGMVNTEAFF.

This chain joins TRBV19 and TRBJ1-1; 11 bases match TRBD1. The CDR3 extends over 15 amino acids. CDR1 is LNHDA, CDR2 SQIVND, per germline (reference sequence). V lost 10 bases to trimming and J lost 3 bases; unmatched junction nucleotides: 10. The CDR3 sequence: CAIRTGGSRYTEAFF. CDR3 DNA: TGTGCCATCCGGACAGGGGGCTCTAGGTACACTGAAGCTTTCTTT.